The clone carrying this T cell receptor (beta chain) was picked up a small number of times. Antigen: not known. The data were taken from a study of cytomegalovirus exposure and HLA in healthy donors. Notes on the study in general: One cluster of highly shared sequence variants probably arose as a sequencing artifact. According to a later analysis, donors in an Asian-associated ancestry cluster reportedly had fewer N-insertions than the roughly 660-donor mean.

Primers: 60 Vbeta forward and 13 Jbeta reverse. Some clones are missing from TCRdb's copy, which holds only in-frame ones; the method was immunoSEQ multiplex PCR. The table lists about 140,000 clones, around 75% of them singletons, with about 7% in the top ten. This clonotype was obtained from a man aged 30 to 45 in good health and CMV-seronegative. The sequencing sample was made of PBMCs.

CDR3 loop: CASGLAGPNTGELFF. In nucleotides, the CDR3 is TGTGCCAGCGGACTAGCGGGACCGAACACCGGGGAGCTGTTTTTT. The V call is TRBV2, the J call TRBJ2-2, with TRBD2 identical over 12 bases. V shed 8 bases and J 0 bases; nucleotides not matched to a gene: 1. The CDR3 spans 15 residues. Germline CDR1 SNHLY, CDR2 FYNNEI.